These 27 T cell receptor beta chains share one sample of origin, sequenced in a study of breast tumors, draining lymph nodes, adjacent tissues. TCRdb ran MiXCR on the multiplex PCR reads and lists one entry per CDR3 protein. The table includes 13,000 or so distinct CDR3 sequences, approximately 60% detected once. Sequences were obtained from tumor-adjacent breast tissue. These receptors were taken from a female donor with breast cancer. Some clones in this sample may be carry-over from other donors' samples.

This rearrangement joins TRBV11-2 to TRBJ1-4; D unclear. V was clipped by 2 bases and J by 12 bases, with 7 bases between them. CDR1 is SGHAT, CDR2 FQNNGV, per germline. The CDR3 length is 11 residues. Written as DNA, the CDR3 is TGTGCCAGCAGCTTATCATCAGAACTGTTTTTT. Residues: CASSLSSELFF.

V and J are TRBV30 and TRBJ2-7; TRBD2 aligns across 9 bases. With V trimmed by 1 base and J by 2 bases, 3 bases remained unmatched. This CDR3 has 14 amino acids. The germline gives CDR1 GTSNPN, CDR2 SVGIG (reference sequence). For the CDR3, the DNA is TGTGCCTGGAGTGAGGTAGCGGGAGCCTACGAGCAGTACTTC. It is translated as CAWSEVAGAYEQYF.

The chain combines TRBV7-2 with TRBJ2-7, with no clear D. This CDR3 has 13 amino acids. Trimming cost V 2 bases and J 3 bases, with 8 bases left between them. CDR1 is SGHTA, CDR2 FQGNSA, per germline. The CDR3, as DNA: TGTGCCAGCAGCTTATTCGGGTGCTACGAGCAGTACTTC. It specifies CASSLFGCYEQYF.

This clonotype was found a few times. In DNA form, the CDR3 reads TGTGCCAGCAGTTTATCTCCAAGCTCCTACGAGCAGTACTTC. Amino acid sequence: CASSLSPSSYEQYF. This chain links TRBV27 with TRBJ2-7; D is unclear. This CDR3 has 14 residues. Germline assignment: CDR1 MNHEY and CDR2 SMNVEV (reference sequence). Trimming cost V 0 bases and J 0 bases, with 6 bases left between them.

The rearrangement links TRBV15 to TRBJ1-2; D call uncertain. The CDR3 totals 14 residues. V lost 6 bases to trimming and J lost 2 bases, with 13 bases between them. Germline V gene sequence: CDR1 LNHNV, CDR2 YYDKDF (reference sequence). The CDR3 loop reads CATSRRVLNYGYTF. In DNA form, the CDR3 reads TGTGCCACCAGTAGACGGGTCTTGAACTATGGCTACACCTTC.

This clonotype was detected only a few times. V is TRBV7-9 and J is TRBJ1-4; no clear D. The germline gives CDR1 SEHNR, CDR2 FQNEAQ (reference sequence). V lost 7 bases to trimming and J lost 8 bases, with 11 bases between them. The length of the CDR3 is 12 residues. CDR3 nucleotides: TGTGCCAGCACGGGCCAAGGGGAAAAACTGTTTTTT. Translated, it gives CASTGQGEKLFF.

Ten or more counts support this clonotype. The CDR3: CASSEIQYEQYF. The CDR3 nucleotides read TGTGCCAGCAGTGAAATCCAGTACGAGCAGTACTTC. V gene TRBV2 combines with J gene TRBJ2-7; D is ambiguous. CDR1 and CDR2 (germline): SNHLY, FYNNEI. The CDR3 is made up of 12 amino acids. V was trimmed by 2 bases and J by 4 bases, leaving 6 bases between them.

The chain recombines TRBV7-9 with TRBJ2-1; 15 nucleotides agree with TRBD2. Trimming took 4 bases from V and 6 from J; bases not matched to a gene: 4. The CDR3 runs to 16 residues. Germline assignment: CDR1 SEHNR and CDR2 FQNEAQ (reference sequence). CDR3 amino acids: CASSYPGLAGGNEQFF. CDR3 nucleotide sequence: TGTGCCAGCAGCTATCCGGGACTAGCGGGGGGCAATGAGCAGTTCTTC.

This clonotype was picked up one time. The chain uses TRBV5-1 and TRBJ2-3; 11 bases map to TRBD2. This CDR3 has 15 residues. The ends lost 4 bases at V and 5 bases at J; junction bases unmatched: 6. Germline V gene sequence: CDR1 SGHRS, CDR2 YFSETQ. Here the CDR3 reads CASSELAGERDTQYF. CDR3 DNA sequence: TGCGCCAGCAGCGAACTAGCGGGAGAGCGAGATACGCAGTATTTT.

As regards this clonotype: The germline gene is not matched at one end of the junction; a read error may be the cause. V is TRBV6-2 or TRBV6-3 and J is TRBJ2-7, with 8 bases matching TRBD2. The germline CDR1 and CDR2 sequences are MNHEY and SVGEGT. This CDR3 has 19 amino acids. The CDR3 coding sequence is TGTGCCGGCAGGTGGGAAACGCAGGGTGCCAGCGGGAGTATATACGAGCAGTACTTC. It is translated as CAGRWETQGASGSIYEQYF.

J is TRBJ2-5 and V is TRBV29-1, with 7 bases fitting TRBD1. The CDR3 loop spans 16 amino acids. Germline V gene lookup returns CDR1 SQVTM and CDR2 ANQGSEA. J was trimmed by 5 bases and V by 7 bases; bases with no gene match: 19. DNA for the CDR3: TGCAGCGCCCAAGACAGGGTCCAAAGGGGTTGGGAGACCCAGTACTTC. Amino acids: CSAQDRVQRGWETQYF.

There are a few counts of this clonotype. The chain combines TRBV10-2 with TRBJ2-7; no reliable D call. CDR1 is WSHSY, CDR2 SAAADI, per germline. The length of the CDR3 is 11 residues. The CDR3 region is CSSRDAYEQYF. The CDR3 nucleotides read TGCAGCAGCAGAGATGCCTACGAGCAGTACTTC.

The chain recombines TRBV20-1 with TRBJ1-4; D unclear. Trimming pared 2 bases from V and 3 bases from J, leaving 13 bases between. The length of the CDR3 is 15 residues. Germline lookup yields CDR1 DFQATT and CDR2 SNEGSKA (reference sequence). The CDR3 spells CSARTPRGANEKLFF. In DNA, the CDR3 is TGCAGTGCTAGAACACCCCGAGGCGCTAATGAAAAACTGTTTTTT.

By sample share, this clonotype is medium-sized. V usage is TRBV9 and J usage is TRBJ2-1, with D possibly matching TRBD1 (5 bases). Germline V gene lookup returns CDR1 SGDLS and CDR2 YYNGEE. V was trimmed by 0 bases and J by 9 bases, leaving 7 bases between them. The CDR3 has 12 amino acids. CDR3 DNA: TGTGCCAGCAGCGTAGGCCAGGGTGAGCAGTTCTTC. As protein: CASSVGQGEQFF.

In the case of this clonotype: Here the CDR3 omits its conserved ending phenylalanine or tryptophan, so a read error is the likely source. The DNA is left out, because the CDR3 cannot be placed on it with certainty; the CDR3 is given as TCRdb lists it. V usage is TRBV14 and J usage is TRBJ2-7. Germline V gene data show CDR1 as SGHDN and CDR2 as FVKESK. 12 amino acids form the CDR3, both terminal residues included. The CDR3 sequence is CASSLDGSEQSD.

This clonotype came up many times. V and J are TRBV5-1 and TRBJ1-1; D perhaps matches TRBD1 (5 bases). CDR1 SGHRS and CDR2 YFSETQ come from the germline V gene. Trimming shortened V by 0 bases and J by 1 base, and 10 bases separated the two germline ends. The CDR3 sequence is 15 residues long. Written as DNA, the CDR3 is TGCGCCAGCAGCTTGGGGGGGAGCTGGAACACTGAAGCTTTCTTT. It yields the protein CASSLGGSWNTEAFF.

The chain joins TRBV12-3 or TRBV12-4 to TRBJ1-5, with D maybe TRBD1 (5 bases). V was trimmed by 4 bases and J by 7 bases, leaving 14 bases between them. The CDR3 runs to 14 residues. The CDR3 DNA sequence: TGTGCCAGCAGTTCCGCCGACAGAACCCAGCCCCAGCATTTT. This translates into CASSSADRTQPQHF.

There are a few counts of this clonotype. The rearrangement uses TRBV20-1 and TRBJ2-1, with D possibly matching TRBD1 (6 bases). Germline loops: CDR1 DFQATT, CDR2 SNEGSKA (reference sequence). This CDR3 region has 14 residues. Trimming took 5 bases from V and 3 from J, leaving 14 bases between them. CDR3 in DNA: TGCAGTGCTCCAAATACAGGGTTCTACAATGAGCAGTTCTTC. This gives the protein CSAPNTGFYNEQFF.

J is TRBJ1-3 and V is TRBV6-6; D is undetermined. The CDR3 runs 14 residues. V was shortened by 4 bases and J by 7 bases, with 14 bases between the two germline ends. Per germline, CDR1 MNHNY and CDR2 SVGAGI (reference sequence). This CDR3 reads CASSLGYGLNTIYF. The CDR3 DNA reads TGTGCCAGCAGTTTAGGCTACGGATTGAACACCATATATTTT.

The rearrangement uses TRBV9 and TRBJ2-5; D may be TRBD2 (5 bases). Germline CDR1 is SGDLS and CDR2 is YYNGEE. V gave up 0 bases and J gave up 7 bases, with 7 bases separating them. This CDR3 region has 12 residues. Here the CDR3 DNA reads TGTGCCAGCAGCGTAGGTGGAGGGACCCAGTACTTC. Protein: CASSVGGGTQYF.

J is TRBJ2-3 and V is TRBV20-1; 7 bases line up with TRBD2. Germline CDR1 is DFQATT and CDR2 is SNEGSKA (reference sequence). After removal of 8 bases from V and 2 bases from J, the junction contained 16 bases not matched to a gene. The CDR3 length is 16 residues. CDR3 loop: CSINAGDLQATDTQYF. The CDR3 DNA follows: TGCAGTATAAACGCGGGGGATTTGCAGGCCACAGATACGCAGTATTTT.

This chain connects TRBV10-2 to TRBJ1-5; D unresolved. Germline CDR1 and CDR2: WSHSY and SAAADI. The CDR3 covers 18 residues. V dropped 6 bases and J dropped 6 bases, with 27 bases sitting between them. The CDR3, as DNA: TGCGCCAGCAGCGGTACCCGGGTAGGGCCCCCAAAAGGTCAGCCCCAGCATTTT. This gives the protein CASSGTRVGPPKGQPQHF.

The chain employs TRBV4-1 and TRBJ2-5; 7 positions match TRBD1. Germline V gene data show CDR1 as MGHRA and CDR2 as YSYEKL. Unmatched junction bases numbered 13, after V lost 4 bases and J lost 5 bases. This CDR3 contains 16 residues. For the CDR3, the DNA is TGCGCCAGCAGCCTCCCACAAGGACAGGTTCAGGAGACCCAGTACTTC. Translated, it gives CASSLPQGQVQETQYF.

This clonotype was detected ten times or more. In nucleotides, the CDR3 is TGTGCCAGCAGCGGCCTAGAGGCGCTCCAAGAGACCCAGTACTTC. It translates to CASSGLEALQETQYF. V and J are TRBV5-4 and TRBJ2-5; D gene ambiguous. V lost 4 bases, J lost 1 base, and 14 bases lay in between. The CDR3 contains 15 residues. Germline V gene sequence: CDR1 SGHNT, CDR2 YYREEE (reference sequence).

This clonotype was found many times. This sequence joins TRBV5-8 and TRBJ2-3; 10 bases align to TRBD2. This CDR3 has 15 residues. V was clipped by 1 base and J by 5 bases; unmatched bases: 4. The V gene's germline CDR1 is SGHTS and CDR2 YDEGEE. CDR3 loop: CASSLSGGAEDTQYF. In nucleotides, the CDR3 is TGTGCCAGCAGCTTGAGCGGGGGGGCCGAAGATACGCAGTATTTT.

Many counts were recorded for this clonotype. The genes are TRBV28 and TRBJ1-2, with 8 nucleotides matching TRBD1. The CDR3 consists of 17 residues. CDR1 is MDHEN, CDR2 SYDVKM, per germline. The ends lost 8 bases at V and 1 base at J; junction bases unmatched: 15. The DNA for the CDR3 is TGTGCCAGCGATGACCATGGGGCAGGGGGCTTTAACTATGGCTACACCTTC. Translated: CASDDHGAGGFNYGYTF.

The gene calls are TRBV7-9 and TRBJ2-3; the D is unclear. The CDR3 sequence is 15 residues long. With 2 bases removed from V and 3 bases from J, the gap between germline ends came to 12 bases. Germline V gives CDR1 SEHNR, CDR2 FQNEAQ (reference sequence). Written as DNA, the CDR3 is TGTGCCAGCAGCTTATGGGTCACAAGTACAGATACGCAGTATTTT. Translated, it gives CASSLWVTSTDTQYF.